This TCR beta chain was obtained from a study of blood T cell repertoires in COVID-19. In the authors' workflow: Estimation of nucleated cell counts relied on the amplification of reference gene primers. The repertoire was sequenced with immunoSEQ multiplex PCR; TCRdb's copy has only in-frame clones and lacks some. V and J calls and clone size come straight from that table; D and trimming were deduced from the DNA. The sample lists over 110,000 clones, roughly 88% seen once, with 28% in the top ten. Germline CDR1 is SGHRS and CDR2 is YFSETQ. V gave up 0 bases and J gave up 1 base, with 13 bases separating them. The CDR3 extends over 16 amino acids.

The clonotype originates from a human donor in a cohort sampled during active COVID-19. The sequencing input was peripheral blood. The chain uses TRBV5-1 and TRBJ1-1; D possibly corresponds to TRBD1 (5 bases). CDR3 DNA: TGCGCCAGCAGCTTGGCCGGGGGAGGCCCGAACACTGAAGCTTTCTTT. It is translated as CASSLAGGGPNTEAFF.